This T cell receptor beta chain was profiled in a study of OX40 agonist ivuxolimab in advanced cancers. Overall study: Dose-escalation patients were diagnosed with hepatocellular carcinoma, melanoma, renal cell cancer or head and neck cancer. The study, taken as a whole, reports: Some patients who did not respond also had low normalized T-cell clonal expansion. Determination of antigen specificity was not performed for the expanded peripheral T cells. There were, on average, more expanded clones in CD8+ T cells than in CD4+.

With regard to this clone: Its specificity is not known.

Data came from immunoSEQ multiplex PCR; TCRdb stores just in-frame clones and leaves some out. The sample shows tens of thousands of clones, over 80% of them seen only once. The sequencing used CD4+ or CD8+ T cells sorted from blood, collected in a trial of the OX40 agonist ivuxolimab. This sequence was found in an adult with an advanced solid tumor such as melanoma, head and neck, liver or kidney cancer.

The DNA for the CDR3 is TGTGCCAGCAGCTCTAGCGGGATTTTCGGTGAGCAGTTCTTC. As protein: CASSSSGIFGEQFF. This chain connects TRBV11-2 to TRBJ2-1, with 9 positions matching TRBD2. The CDR3 is 14 residues long. V dropped 4 bases and J dropped 9; count of bases not matched to a gene: 7. The germline V gene encodes CDR1 SGHAT and CDR2 FQNNGV.